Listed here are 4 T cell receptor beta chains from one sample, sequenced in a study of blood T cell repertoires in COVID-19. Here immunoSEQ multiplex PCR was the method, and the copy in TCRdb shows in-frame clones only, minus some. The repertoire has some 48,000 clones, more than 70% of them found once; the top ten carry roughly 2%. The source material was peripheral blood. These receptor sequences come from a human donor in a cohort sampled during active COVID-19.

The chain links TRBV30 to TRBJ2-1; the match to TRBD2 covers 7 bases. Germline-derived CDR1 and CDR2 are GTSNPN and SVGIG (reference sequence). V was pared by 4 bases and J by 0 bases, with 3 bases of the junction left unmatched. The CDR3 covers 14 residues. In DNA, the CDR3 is TGTGCCTGGACGGGCGGGAGCTCCTACAATGAGCAGTTCTTC. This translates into CAWTGGSSYNEQFF.

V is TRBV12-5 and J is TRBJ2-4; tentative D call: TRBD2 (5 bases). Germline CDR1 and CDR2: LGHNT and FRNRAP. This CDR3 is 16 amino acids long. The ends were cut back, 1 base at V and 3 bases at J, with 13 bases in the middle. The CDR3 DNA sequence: TGTGCTAGTGGTTTGGGGCTAGCATCGATCAAAAACATTCAGTACTTC. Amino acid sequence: CASGLGLASIKNIQYF.

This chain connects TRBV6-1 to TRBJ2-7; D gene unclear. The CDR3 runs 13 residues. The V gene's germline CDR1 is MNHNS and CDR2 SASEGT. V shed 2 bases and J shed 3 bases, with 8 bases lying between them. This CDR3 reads CASSEYPGYEQYF. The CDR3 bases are TGTGCCAGCAGTGAATACCCAGGCTACGAGCAGTACTTC.

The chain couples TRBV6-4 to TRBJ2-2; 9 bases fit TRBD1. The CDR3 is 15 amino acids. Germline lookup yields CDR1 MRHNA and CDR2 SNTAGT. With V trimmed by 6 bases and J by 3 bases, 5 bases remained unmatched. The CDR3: CASSRQGGDTGELFF. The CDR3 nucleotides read TGTGCCAGCAGCCGACAGGGGGGGGACACCGGGGAGCTGTTTTTT.